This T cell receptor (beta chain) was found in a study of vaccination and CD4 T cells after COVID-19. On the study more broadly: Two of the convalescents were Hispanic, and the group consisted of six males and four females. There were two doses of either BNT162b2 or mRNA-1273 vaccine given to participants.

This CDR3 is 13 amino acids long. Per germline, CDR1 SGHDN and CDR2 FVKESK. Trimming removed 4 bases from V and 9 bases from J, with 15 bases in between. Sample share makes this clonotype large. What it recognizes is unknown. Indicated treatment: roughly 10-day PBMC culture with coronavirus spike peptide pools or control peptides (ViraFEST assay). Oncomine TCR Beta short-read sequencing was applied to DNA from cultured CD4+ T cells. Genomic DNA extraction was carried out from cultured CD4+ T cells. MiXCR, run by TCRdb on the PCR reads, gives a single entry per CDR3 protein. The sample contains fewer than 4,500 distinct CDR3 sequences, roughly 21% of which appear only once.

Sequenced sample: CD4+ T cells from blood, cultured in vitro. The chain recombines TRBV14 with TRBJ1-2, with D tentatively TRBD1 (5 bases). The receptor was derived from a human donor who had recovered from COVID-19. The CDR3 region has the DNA TGTGCCAGCAGCCCGACGGGACCACCACGCTACACCTTC. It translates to CASSPTGPPRYTF.